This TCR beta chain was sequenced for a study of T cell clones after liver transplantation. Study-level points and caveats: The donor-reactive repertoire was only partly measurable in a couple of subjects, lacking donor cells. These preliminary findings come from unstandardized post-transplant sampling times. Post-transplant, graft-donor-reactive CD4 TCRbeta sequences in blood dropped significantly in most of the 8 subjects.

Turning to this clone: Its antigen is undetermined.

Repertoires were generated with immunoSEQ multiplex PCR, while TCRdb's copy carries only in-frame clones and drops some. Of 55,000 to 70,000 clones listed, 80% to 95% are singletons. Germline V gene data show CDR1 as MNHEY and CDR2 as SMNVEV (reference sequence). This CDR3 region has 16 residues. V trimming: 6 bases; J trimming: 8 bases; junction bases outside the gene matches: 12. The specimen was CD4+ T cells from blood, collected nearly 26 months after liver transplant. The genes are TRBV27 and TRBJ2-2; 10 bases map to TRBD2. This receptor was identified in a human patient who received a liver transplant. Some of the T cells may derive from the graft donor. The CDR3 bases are TGTGCCAGCAGATACTTGGGGCTAGCGGGAGATGGGGAGCTGTTTTTT. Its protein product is CASRYLGLAGDGELFF.